Below, 28 T cell receptor beta chains from the same sample are listed, as sequenced in a study of T cells after posttransplantation cyclophosphamide. A marrow graft followed busulfan-fludarabine conditioning, with cyclophosphamide on days +3 and +4. Using immunoSEQ multiplex PCR, the repertoire was profiled, and TCRdb retains in-frame clones only, with some absent. The sample has 35,000 to 40,000 clones; around 78% are singletons. Sequenced here: CD4+ T cells sorted from blood, sampled around 2,000 days after a stem cell transplant with posttransplant cyclophosphamide. These receptors were collected from a female patient aged 40-49 years who received an allogeneic stem cell transplant from a related donor, was CMV-positive, and had no GVHD. The graft donor may account for some of the T cells.

This clone was observed a handful of times. The rearrangement links TRBV5-1 to TRBJ1-1, with a weak D call TRBD1 (5 bases). CDR3 length: 14 amino acids. Germline lookup yields CDR1 SGHRS and CDR2 YFSETQ. V was cut by 4 bases and J by 11 bases, with 21 bases left in between. The CDR3: CASSDTGRPIEAFF. CDR3 bases: TGCGCCAGCAGCGATACAGGCCGTCCCATCGAGGCTTTCTTT.

The V gene is TRBV6-1, the J gene TRBJ1-5; D perhaps matches TRBD1 (6 bases). This CDR3 contains 13 residues. The germline V gene encodes CDR1 MNHNS and CDR2 SASEGT. Trimming pared 6 bases from V and 4 bases from J, leaving 10 bases between. CDR3 in amino acids: CASRPTGNQPQHF. As DNA, the CDR3 is TGTGCCAGCAGACCGACAGGAAATCAGCCCCAGCATTTT.

V gene TRBV6-5 combines with J gene TRBJ1-1, with a possible D match to TRBD1 (5 bases). Trimming cost V 0 bases and J 7 bases, with 15 bases left between them. There are 15 residues in the CDR3. Germline V gene sequence: CDR1 MNHEY, CDR2 SVGAGI. CDR3 protein: CASSYSYQGRGEAFF. CDR3 bases: TGTGCCAGCAGTTACTCGTACCAGGGTCGTGGTGAAGCTTTCTTT.

In this sample, this clone turned up a few times. This sequence joins TRBV5-1 and TRBJ2-3; 12 bases map to TRBD2. The V segment lost 0 bases and the J segment 3 bases; nucleotides outside the gene matches: 8. Germline CDR1 is SGHRS and CDR2 is YFSETQ. This CDR3 region has 18 residues. The CDR3 DNA follows: TGCGCCAGCAGCTTGGCGCTAGCGGGGGGGGTATCTACAGATACGCAGTATTTT. Residues: CASSLALAGGVSTDTQYF.

V gene TRBV7-9 combines with J gene TRBJ1-6, with D maybe TRBD1 (6 bases). The CDR3 runs to 14 residues. V dropped 5 bases and J dropped 6 bases, with 11 bases sitting between them. From germline, CDR1 is SEHNR and CDR2 FQNEAQ (reference sequence). CDR3 DNA: TGTGCCAGCAGCCCTTGGACAGTTAATTCACCCCTCCACTTT. It yields the protein CASSPWTVNSPLHF.

This rearrangement joins TRBV4-1 to TRBJ1-1; 9 bases map to TRBD1. The CDR3 is made up of 19 amino acids. Germline trimming cut 0 bases from V and 1 base from J; bases unmatched to any gene: 12. Per germline, CDR1 MGHRA and CDR2 YSYEKL. Here the CDR3 DNA reads TGCGCCAGCAGCCAAGATTCCCCAAGGGAACAGGGGGCGAACACTGAAGCTTTCTTT. It codes for CASSQDSPREQGANTEAFF.

The rearrangement links TRBV7-8 to TRBJ1-3; no reliable D call. V was shortened by 5 bases and J by 4 bases, with 9 bases between the two germline ends. Germline values: CDR1 SGHVS, CDR2 FQNEAQ. The CDR3 runs 13 residues. The CDR3 sequence is CASSPSGGNTIYF. Written as DNA, the CDR3 is TGTGCCAGCAGCCCTAGTGGGGGAAACACCATATATTTT.

The J gene is TRBJ2-7, the V gene TRBV15, with D perhaps TRBD2 (7 bases). Per germline, CDR1 LNHNV and CDR2 YYDKDF (reference sequence). V was clipped by 1 base and J by 1 base, with 20 bases between them. The CDR3 extends over 18 amino acids. CDR3 protein: CATSRAIKGGGQSYEQYF. As DNA, the CDR3 is TGTGCCACCAGCAGAGCTATAAAAGGGGGGGGCCAATCCTACGAGCAGTACTTC.

The chain links TRBV25-1 to TRBJ2-2; D might be TRBD2 (5 bases). The length of the CDR3 is 13 residues. CDR1 is MGHDK, CDR2 SYGVNS, per germline. Trimming cost V 5 bases and J 1 base, with 5 bases left between them. In DNA, the CDR3 is TGTGCCAGCAGTCGGGAGAACACCGGGGAGCTGTTTTTT. This sequence encodes CASSRENTGELFF.

The chain carries TRBV10-2 and TRBJ2-5, with TRBD1 matching over 9 bases. The germline gives CDR1 WSHSY, CDR2 SAAADI. The length of the CDR3 is 14 residues. V gave up 6 bases and J gave up 5 bases; unmatched junction bases: 7. Here the CDR3 DNA reads TGCGCCAGCAGGGACACAGGGGGCTGGGAGACCCAGTACTTC. Its protein product is CASRDTGGWETQYF.

In this sample, this clone turned up once. The CDR3 DNA reads as TGTGCCAGCAGCTTTTTTCTCGGGACAGCGGGTGAAAAACTGTTTTTT. It yields the protein CASSFFLGTAGEKLFF. This chain joins TRBV7-9 and TRBJ1-4; 7 bases agree with TRBD1. Germline lookup yields CDR1 SEHNR and CDR2 FQNEAQ (reference sequence). This CDR3 has 16 residues. With 3 bases clipped from V and 7 bases from J, the junction kept 11 bases outside the gene matches.

There are many counts of this clone. The chain carries TRBV27 and TRBJ2-7; 7 bases line up with TRBD1. The CDR3 has 11 amino acids. CDR1 and CDR2 (germline): MNHEY, SMNVEV (reference sequence). J gave up 4 bases and V 6 bases, and 0 bases lay outside the gene matches. The CDR3, as DNA: TGTGCCAGCAGCAGGGGGTACGAGCAGTACTTC. Its protein is CASSRGYEQYF.

V is TRBV7-2 and J is TRBJ2-3; 9 bases are a match to TRBD1. J gave up 4 bases and V 7 bases, and 6 bases lay outside the gene matches. The CDR3 has 14 amino acids. Germline CDR1 SGHTA, CDR2 FQGNSA. The DNA of the CDR3 is TGTGCCAGCACCCCGGACAGGGGAGCAGATACGCAGTATTTT. Translated: CASTPDRGADTQYF.

The chain employs TRBV27 and TRBJ2-1, with 8 bases matching TRBD1. The V and J ends lost 2 bases and 4 bases, in that order; junction bases with no gene match: 7. Germline CDR1 is MNHEY and CDR2 is SMNVEV (reference sequence). CDR3 length: 16 residues. The chain's CDR3 is CASSLRPGGSYNEQFF. In DNA form, the CDR3 reads TGTGCCAGCAGTTTAAGGCCAGGGGGCAGTTACAATGAGCAGTTCTTC.

This clone was recorded once. The rearrangement uses TRBV6-6 and TRBJ1-5; a possible D gene is TRBD1 (6 bases). The CDR3 is 15 residues long. Germline CDR1 MNHNY, CDR2 SVGAGI (reference sequence). V was cut by 6 bases and J by 6 bases, with 18 bases left in between. As DNA, the CDR3 is TGTGCCAGCAGCTCGCGACAGGCGGCAGCTCAGCCCCAGCATTTT. Its translation: CASSSRQAAAQPQHF.

The rearrangement links TRBV6-6 to TRBJ2-7, with TRBD2 matching 9 bases. This CDR3 has 15 residues. Germline V gene lookup returns CDR1 MNHNY and CDR2 SVGAGI (reference sequence). V shed 6 bases and J 3 bases; nucleotides not matched to a gene: 9. The DNA for the CDR3 is TGTGCCAGCAGGGGAACAGCGGGGGGTTACTACGAGCAGTACTTC. Its protein is CASRGTAGGYYEQYF.

For this clone: Its ends do not fully match the called genes, so a read error is possible. The V call is TRBV27, the J call TRBJ2-7; D is perhaps TRBD2 (6 bases). Germline CDR1 is MNHEY and CDR2 is SMNVEV (reference sequence). The CDR3 is 11 amino acids. CDR3 coding DNA: TGTGCCAGCAGTTTCCCGCAGGAGGGTAGCTTC. Residues: CASSFPQEGSF.

DNA of the CDR3: TGCGCCAGCAGCGGAGGGGGGGCCGGTTCCTACGAGCAGTACTTC. Its translation: CASSGGGAGSYEQYF. This chain joins TRBV5-1 and TRBJ2-7, with a possible D match to TRBD2 (7 bases). CDR3 length: 15 residues. V was pared by 4 bases and J by 1 base, with 15 bases between. The germline V gene has CDR1 SGHRS and CDR2 YFSETQ.

V gene TRBV19 combines with J gene TRBJ2-7; TRBD2 is a possible D gene (5 bases). The CDR3 contains 15 residues. V was trimmed by 4 bases and J by 0 bases, leaving 13 bases between them. Germline V gene sequence: CDR1 LNHDA, CDR2 SQIVND (reference sequence). CDR3 coding DNA: TGTGCCAGTAGTAGGAGGACGGGAAGCTCCTACGAGCAGTACTTC. This encodes CASSRRTGSSYEQYF.

This chain uses TRBV19 with TRBJ2-2, with 7 positions matching TRBD2. V trimming: 3 bases; J trimming: 1 base; junction bases outside the gene matches: 5. Looked up from germline, CDR1 is LNHDA and CDR2 is SQIVND (reference sequence). The CDR3 has 16 amino acids. CDR3 protein: CASSIPGGGNTGELFF. DNA of the CDR3: TGTGCCAGTAGTATCCCGGGAGGTGGGAACACCGGGGAGCTGTTTTTT.

V is TRBV2 and J is TRBJ1-3; tentatively, D is TRBD1 (5 bases). CDR3 length equals 14 residues. V was cut by 4 bases and J by 4 bases, with 11 bases left in between. Germline V CDR1 and CDR2: SNHLY, FYNNEI. The CDR3: CASSVQGTGNTIYF. Written as DNA, the CDR3 is TGTGCCAGCAGTGTCCAGGGTACGGGAAACACCATATATTTT.

This clone was detected once. This chain uses TRBV28 with TRBJ2-1, with 8 bases that match TRBD2. Looked up from germline, CDR1 is MDHEN and CDR2 is SYDVKM. V lost 1 base and J lost 13; bases outside the gene matches: 3. The CDR3 is made up of 12 amino acids. CDR3 in amino acids: CASSLSLAGQFF. CDR3 in DNA: TGTGCCAGCAGTTTATCCCTAGCGGGCCAGTTCTTC. Full variable domain (missing parts from reference TRBV28 and TRBJ2-1): DVKVTQSSRYLVKRTGEKVFLECVQDMDHENMFWYRQDPGLGLRLIYFSYDVKMKEKGDIPEGYSVSREKKERFSLILESASTNQTSMYLCASSLSLAGQFFGPGTRLTVL.

There are a few counts of this clone. This chain joins TRBV19 and TRBJ1-4; the D gene is possibly TRBD1 (5 bases). CDR1 is LNHDA and CDR2 is SQIVND in the germline V gene (reference sequence). Trimming left V 5 bases short and J 8 bases short, with 18 bases between. The CDR3 totals 15 residues. DNA for the CDR3: TGTGCCAGTAGTCCTTCGGGGGTGGGAGGAGAAAAACTGTTTTTT. Translated: CASSPSGVGGEKLFF.

The chain links TRBV12-5 to TRBJ2-1; D is unresolved. V shed 2 bases and J shed 2 bases, with 10 bases lying between them. CDR1 is LGHNT, CDR2 FRNRAP, per germline. This CDR3 contains 15 residues. Here the CDR3 reads CASGLSPPTYNEQFF. CDR3 sequence (DNA): TGTGCTAGTGGTTTGAGCCCGCCTACCTACAATGAGCAGTTCTTC. Full variable domain (outside the CDR3, taken from reference TRBV12-5 and TRBJ2-1): DARVTQTPRHKVTEMGQEVTMRCQPILGHNTVFWYRQTMMQGLELLAYFRNRAPLDDSGMPKDRFSAEMPDATLATLKIQPSEPRDSAVYFCASGLSPPTYNEQFFGPGTRLTVL.

This chain connects TRBV7-3 to TRBJ1-5; a possible D gene is TRBD1 (5 bases). Germline values: CDR1 SGHTA, CDR2 FQGTGA. This CDR3 region has 17 residues. V was cut by 5 bases and J by 1 base, with 18 bases left in between. CDR3 sequence: CASSPRNVGQSNQPQHF. The CDR3 DNA sequence: TGTGCCAGCAGCCCTAGGAATGTGGGGCAGAGCAATCAGCCCCAGCATTTT.

The gene calls are TRBV7-9 and TRBJ2-1; D possibly corresponds to TRBD1 (6 bases). Germline CDR1 is SEHNR and CDR2 is FQNEAQ (reference sequence). The CDR3 consists of 14 residues. V shed 5 bases and J shed 9 bases, with 17 bases lying between them. The CDR3 sequence: CASSAGVGNGEQFF. CDR3 in DNA: TGTGCCAGCAGCGCAGGGGTTGGCAACGGTGAGCAGTTCTTC.

The genes are TRBV5-1 and TRBJ1-4; TRBD1 might be the D (5 bases). This CDR3 region has 14 residues. CDR1 is SGHRS, CDR2 YFSETQ, per germline. V lost 6 bases and J lost 8, with 17 bases in between. The CDR3 DNA reads TGCGCCAGCACCCAGAGAGGGGCGGGGGAAAAACTGTTTTTT. Translated: CASTQRGAGEKLFF.

The V and J genes are TRBV15 and TRBJ1-1, with D unresolved. Trimming shortened V by 8 bases and J by 0 bases, and 13 bases separated the two germline ends. CDR1 LNHNV and CDR2 YYDKDF come from the germline V gene (reference sequence). The CDR3 spans 14 residues. Written as DNA, the CDR3 is TGTGCCACCTCCCCTGGCATATTGAACACTGAAGCTTTCTTT. Amino acids: CATSPGILNTEAFF.